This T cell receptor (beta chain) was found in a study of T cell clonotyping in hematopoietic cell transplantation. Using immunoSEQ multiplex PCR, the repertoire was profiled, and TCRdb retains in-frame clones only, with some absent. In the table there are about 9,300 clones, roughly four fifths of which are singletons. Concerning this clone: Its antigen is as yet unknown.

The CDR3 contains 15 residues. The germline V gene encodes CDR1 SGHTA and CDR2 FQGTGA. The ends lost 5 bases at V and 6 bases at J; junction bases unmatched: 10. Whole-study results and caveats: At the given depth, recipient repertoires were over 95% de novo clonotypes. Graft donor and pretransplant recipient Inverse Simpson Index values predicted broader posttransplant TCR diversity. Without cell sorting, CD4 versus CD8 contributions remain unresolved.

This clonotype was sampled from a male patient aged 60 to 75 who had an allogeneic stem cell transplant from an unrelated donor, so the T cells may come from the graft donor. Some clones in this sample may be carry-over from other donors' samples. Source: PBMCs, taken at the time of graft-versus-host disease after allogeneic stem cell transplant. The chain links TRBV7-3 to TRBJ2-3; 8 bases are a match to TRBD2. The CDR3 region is CASSVSGAPGDTQYF. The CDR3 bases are TGTGCCAGCAGCGTTAGCGGGGCTCCGGGGGATACGCAGTATTTT.